The clone carrying this TCR beta chain turned up a few times. Its matching antigen is unknown. This table comes from immunoSEQ multiplex PCR, and its TCRdb copy is limited to in-frame clones, with some not included. The repertoire holds over 100,000 clones, approximately 91% seen once, with roughly 6.5% in the top ten. This entry comes from a study of T cell responses to AZD1222 COVID-19 vaccine. Study in general: Second-dose intervals near 4 or 12 weeks were combined.

J was trimmed by 7 bases and V by 2 bases; bases with no gene match: 5. Looked up from germline, CDR1 is SGHAT and CDR2 is FQNNGV. The CDR3 covers 15 residues. Study-level results: Repertoire sampling happened only post peak T cell response.

Source: peripheral blood, taken on day 0 of AZD1222 vaccination. The chain joins TRBV11-2 to TRBJ1-6; 7 nucleotides line up with TRBD1. The receptor comes from an adult in good health. DNA for the CDR3: TGTGCCAGCAGCTTAAAGACAGGGTCGAATTCACCCCTCCACTTT. Amino acids: CASSLKTGSNSPLHF.